This record concerns one T cell receptor beta chain sequence. This entry belongs to a study of radiotherapy plus CTLA-4 blockade in lung cancer. Here immunoSEQ multiplex PCR was the method, and the copy in TCRdb shows in-frame clones only, minus some. The repertoire holds 71,000 or so clones, with 70% to 90% as singletons. The starting material was peripheral blood, obtained from a patient treated with radiotherapy plus ipilimumab. The TCR sequence derives from a human donor with non-small cell lung cancer who had stable disease on radiotherapy plus ipilimumab.

This CDR3 reads CASRTTGIYEQYF. The CDR3 coding sequence is TGTGCCAGCAGAACGACAGGGATTTACGAGCAGTACTTC. The rearrangement uses TRBV28 and TRBJ2-7; 7 nucleotides line up with TRBD1. The V segment lost 6 bases and the J segment 4 bases; nucleotides outside the gene matches: 6. This CDR3 comprises 13 residues. Looked up from germline, CDR1 is MDHEN and CDR2 is SYDVKM.